One T cell receptor beta chain is described in this entry. Germline CDR1 and CDR2: SGHVS and FQNEAQ. V was cut by 1 base and J by 5 bases, with 9 bases left in between. The CDR3 length is 14 residues. This specimen comes from a study of cytomegalovirus exposure and HLA in healthy donors. PCR employed 60 Vbeta and 13 Jbeta primers. Libraries were prepared by immunoSEQ multiplex PCR; TCRdb keeps only in-frame clonotypes and omits some of them. Of approximately 100,000 clones listed, approximately 80% are singletons. The sample comprised PBMCs. The source of this sequence is a man between 40 and 49 years old in good health and CMV-seropositive. V usage is TRBV7-8 and J usage is TRBJ1-5, with a possible D match to TRBD1 (6 bases). The CDR3 sequence is CASSLVAGDQPQHF. In nucleotides, the CDR3 is TGTGCCAGCAGCTTAGTGGCAGGGGATCAGCCCCAGCATTTT.